This entry lists 15 T cell receptor beta chains sequenced from one sample in a study of beta chain features in type 1 diabetes. Of the isolated RNA, all was reverse transcribed, and so the sequenced material was expressed TCRB transcripts. Assay: immunoSEQ multiplex PCR; the TCRdb copy retains only in-frame clones and omits some. The sample shows about 620,000 clones, around 15% of them seen only once. The sequenced material came from naive CD4+ T cells from blood. The receptors were sampled from a man between 18 and 29 years old in good health.

This clone was seen only a few times. J is TRBJ1-1 and V is TRBV9; D perhaps matches TRBD1 (5 bases). Trimming took 0 bases from V and 4 from J, leaving 13 bases between them. The CDR3 is 15 residues long. Germline lookup yields CDR1 SGDLS and CDR2 YYNGEE. The CDR3, as DNA: TGTGCCAGCAGCGTAGTCCCAGGGTTTGCCACTGAAGCTTTCTTT. Translated, it gives CASSVVPGFATEAFF.

This chain uses TRBV28 with TRBJ1-3; 7 nucleotides align to TRBD1. CDR1 and CDR2 from the germline V gene are MDHEN and SYDVKM. The CDR3 has 14 residues. After removal of 7 bases from V and 1 base from J, the junction contained 4 bases not matched to a gene. CDR3 sequence: CASTPQGSGNTIYF. The CDR3 coding sequence is TGTGCCAGCACTCCACAGGGGTCTGGAAACACCATATATTTT.

This clone was recorded a few times. The chain links TRBV12-5 to TRBJ2-1; maybe TRBD1 (5 bases). Trimming removed 1 base from V and 1 base from J, with 14 bases in between. This CDR3 has 17 amino acids. Per germline, CDR1 LGHNT and CDR2 FRNRAP. The CDR3 is CASGLGRQFSSYNEQFF. The CDR3 nucleotides read TGTGCTAGTGGTTTGGGGCGACAGTTTTCTTCCTACAATGAGCAGTTCTTC. The full variable domain, with the rest looked up from reference TRBV12-5 and TRBJ2-1, is DARVTQTPRHKVTEMGQEVTMRCQPILGHNTVFWYRQTMMQGLELLAYFRNRAPLDDSGMPKDRFSAEMPDATLATLKIQPSEPRDSAVYFCASGLGRQFSSYNEQFFGPGTRLTVL.

This chain links TRBV6-1 with TRBJ2-2; weak D call: TRBD2 (6 bases). From germline, CDR1 is MNHNS and CDR2 SASEGT. V was clipped by 7 bases and J by 0 bases, with 9 bases between them. This CDR3 has 14 amino acids. CDR3 DNA sequence: TGTGCCAGCACTTTAGCGGCGAACACCGGGGAGCTGTTTTTT. Translating it yields CASTLAANTGELFF.

The table lists this clone with a few counts. The rearrangement links TRBV7-3 to TRBJ1-1, with D perhaps matching TRBD1 (5 bases). Germline V gene data show CDR1 as SGHTA and CDR2 as FQGTGA. This CDR3 spans 14 amino acids. V lost 0 bases and J lost 1, with 6 bases in between. CDR3 region: CASSLTRENTEAFF. The CDR3 nucleotides are TGTGCCAGCAGCTTAACCAGGGAGAACACTGAAGCTTTCTTT.

The V call is TRBV5-4, the J call TRBJ2-5, with TRBD2 matching over 11 bases. The CDR3 covers 15 residues. Looked up from germline, CDR1 is SGHNT and CDR2 is YYREEE (reference sequence). Trimming took 4 bases from V and 5 from J; bases not matched to a gene: 7. The CDR3 protein is CASSPGSGRGETQYF. CDR3 coding DNA: TGTGCCAGCAGCCCCGGTAGCGGGAGGGGGGAGACCCAGTACTTC.

The chain combines TRBV11-1 with TRBJ2-7, with 7 bases that match TRBD2. Trimming cost V 3 bases and J 5 bases; bases outside gene matches: 1. Germline V gene lookup returns CDR1 SGHAT and CDR2 FQDESV (reference sequence). The CDR3 has 12 residues. DNA of the CDR3: TGTGCCAGCAGCTTTGGACTAGACGAGCAGTACTTC. Amino acids: CASSFGLDEQYF.

The gene calls are TRBV7-2 and TRBJ2-4, with D perhaps TRBD1 or TRBD2 (7 bases each). The V gene lost 5 bases and the J gene lost 10 bases, with 18 bases spanning the gap. Looked up from germline, CDR1 is SGHTA and CDR2 is FQGNSA. The length of the CDR3 is 14 residues. CDR3: CASSLGTVGGIQYF. CDR3 sequence (DNA): TGTGCCAGCAGCCTCGGGACAGTCGGGGGGATTCAGTACTTC. Full variable domain (remainder filled in from reference TRBV7-2 and TRBJ2-4): GAGVSQSPSNKVTEKGKDVELRCDPISGHTALYWYRQSLGQGLEFLIYFQGNSAPDKSGLPSDRFSAERTGGSVSTLTIQRTQQEDSAVYLCASSLGTVGGIQYFGAGTRLSVL.

The chain has TRBV30 and TRBJ2-1, with TRBD2 matching over 10 bases. This CDR3 is 18 amino acids long. Looked up from germline, CDR1 is GTSNPN and CDR2 is SVGIG (reference sequence). The V and J ends lost 0 bases and 0 bases, in that order; junction bases with no gene match: 8. CDR3 region: CAWSVSRTSGASYNEQFF. The CDR3 DNA reads as TGTGCCTGGAGTGTAAGCCGAACTAGCGGGGCCTCCTACAATGAGCAGTTCTTC.

The chain combines TRBV28 with TRBJ2-1; D is ambiguous. Trimming removed 4 bases from V and 10 bases from J, with 11 bases in between. The germline V gene has CDR1 MDHEN and CDR2 SYDVKM. The CDR3 is 12 residues long. The CDR3 region is CASSSKFWEQFF. CDR3 in DNA: TGTGCCAGCAGTTCTAAGTTCTGGGAGCAGTTCTTC.

This clone was counted between two and nine times. Compared with germline, one end of the junction differs, possibly owing to a read error. The genes are TRBV10-3 and TRBJ1-2; D not resolved. Germline loops: CDR1 ENHRY, CDR2 SYGVKD. The CDR3 is 13 residues long. The CDR3 sequence is CASSELGHYGYTF. The CDR3, as DNA: TGTGCCAGCAGTGAACTAGGGCACTATGGCTACACCTTC.

This clone was found a few times. The CDR3 nucleotides are TGCGCCAGCAGCTTGCCTCGGGACAGGGTATCGAATGAGCAGTTCTTC. Translated: CASSLPRDRVSNEQFF. The chain couples TRBV5-1 to TRBJ2-1, with TRBD1 matching over 9 bases. CDR1 and CDR2 (germline): SGHRS, YFSETQ. The V segment lost 1 base and the J segment 7 bases; nucleotides outside the gene matches: 9. The CDR3 sequence is 16 residues long.

This clone was detected a few times. The V gene is TRBV2, the J gene TRBJ2-3; maybe TRBD2 (6 bases). V gave up 1 base and J gave up 0 bases, with 11 bases separating them. The germline V gene has CDR1 SNHLY and CDR2 FYNNEI. This CDR3 region has 16 residues. The CDR3 bases are TGTGCCAGCAGTGAAGGGAGGGCCCAAAGCACAGATACGCAGTATTTT. Its protein is CASSEGRAQSTDTQYF.

This clone was seen a few times. This chain uses TRBV21-1 with TRBJ2-7. TRBV21-1 is given as a pseudogene. CDR3 size: 14 residues. The DNA of the CDR3 is TGTGCCAGCAGCAAAAGGGGGAGGCACTACGAGCAGTACTTC. Protein product: CASSKRGRHYEQYF.

The chain carries TRBV28 and TRBJ2-7; D not resolved. This CDR3 is built from 11 residues. The germline CDR1 and CDR2 sequences are MDHEN and SYDVKM. The germline V and J ends were trimmed by 5 bases and 5 bases, with 7 bases remaining between them. The CDR3 DNA sequence: TGTGCCAGCAGTGACAAGGACGAGCAGTACTTC. Protein product: CASSDKDEQYF.